These T cell receptor beta chains were read from a single sample in a study of shared clonotypes between healthy human individuals. Produced via immunoSEQ multiplex PCR; TCRdb's table is partial and in-frame only. This sample has about 580,000 clones, with roughly 98% found just once. The specimen was naive CD8+ T cells sorted from blood. These receptors came from a man aged 25 to 40 in good health. Both conserved end residues are part of each CDR3. A D gene is named only where the DNA matches it firmly. Some rows mark clone size as missing; the rest say once, few, many or name a class of expanded clone.

V gene	J gene	CDR3 length	D gene	clone size	CDR3 protein
TRBV4-3	TRBJ2-7	16	TRBD2	NA	CASSQAVGRPSYEQYF
TRBV27	TRBJ2-2	12	NA	NA	CASRQLVGELFF
TRBV28	TRBJ1-1	14	NA	NA	CASSFENLNTEAFF
TRBV6-1	TRBJ2-7	13	NA	NA	CATGTDVSYEQYF
TRBV5-8	TRBJ2-1	16	NA	NA	CASSIGVAGTLNEQFF
TRBV7-6	TRBJ2-2	14	NA	few	CASSLGHNTGELFF
TRBV29-1	TRBJ2-5	14	TRBD2	NA	CSVEVAGGAETQYF
TRBV7-8	TRBJ2-7	15	TRBD2	once	CASSPTSGRAYEQYF
TRBV4-2	TRBJ2-1	15	TRBD2	NA	CASSPGLAEYNEQFF
TRBV7-6	TRBJ2-2	14	NA	once	CASSLGGSNGELFF
TRBV5-1	TRBJ2-5	12	NA	NA	CASSLVGETQYF
TRBV27	TRBJ1-1	14	TRBD1	once	CASSPGGKITEAFF
TRBV27	TRBJ2-1	15	TRBD2	NA	CASSAGLAGVSEQFF